This T cell receptor beta chain comes out of a study of cytomegalovirus exposure and HLA in healthy donors. CDR3 length: 14 residues. The ends lost 4 bases at V and 2 bases at J; junction bases unmatched: 4. Germline values: CDR1 SGHVS, CDR2 FNYEAQ. Sequenced by immunoSEQ multiplex PCR; TCRdb stores in-frame clones only, minus some. The repertoire holds 97,000 or so clones, with 87% as singletons. V is TRBV7-6 and J is TRBJ2-7; TRBD1 agrees at 8 bases. Input material: PBMCs. The TCR originated in a young woman in good health and CMV-seronegative. CDR3 region: CASSSWTGTYEQYF. The DNA of the CDR3 is TGTGCCAGCAGCTCCTGGACAGGGACCTACGAGCAGTACTTC.